These 23 T cell receptor beta chains came from one sample sequenced in a study of blood T cell repertoires in COVID-19. The method was immunoSEQ multiplex PCR; TCRdb's version includes in-frame clones alone and lacks a portion of them. Of about 280,000 clones in the sample, approximately 88% were seen once. The sample was PBMCs or T cells enriched from blood (not recorded which). Receptor source: a middle-aged woman who had recovered from COVID-19.

This clone showed up just a few times. The chain has TRBV2 and TRBJ2-3; D not resolved. Germline V gene data show CDR1 as SNHLY and CDR2 as FYNNEI. V dropped 3 bases and J dropped 0 bases, with 4 bases sitting between them. The CDR3 is made up of 13 amino acids. Here the CDR3 DNA reads TGTGCCAGCAGTGAGCGAAGCACAGATACGCAGTATTTT. It codes for CASSERSTDTQYF.

The gene calls are TRBV30 and TRBJ1-2, with 7 bases fitting TRBD1. Trimming removed 7 bases from V and 2 bases from J; junction bases left unmatched: 10. The CDR3 runs to 14 residues. Germline V gene data show CDR1 as GTSNPN and CDR2 as SVGIG (reference sequence). This CDR3 is CASRTGTGNYGYTF. In nucleotides, the CDR3 is TGTGCCTCTCGGACAGGCACCGGCAACTATGGCTACACCTTC.

This chain connects TRBV29-1 to TRBJ1-2; the D gene is possibly TRBD1 (5 bases). The CDR3 contains 13 residues. Trimming stripped 6 bases from V and 9 bases from J, with 20 bases between. Germline CDR1 and CDR2: SQVTM and ANQGSEA. CDR3 in amino acids: CSVAPSGTASYTF. The CDR3 DNA reads TGCAGCGTCGCCCCATCCGGGACTGCCAGCTACACCTTC.

The rearrangement joins TRBV28 to TRBJ2-3, with D perhaps TRBD2 (5 bases). The V gene lost 6 bases and the J gene lost 6 bases, with 10 bases spanning the gap. CDR1 is MDHEN and CDR2 is SYDVKM in the germline V gene. This CDR3 region has 12 residues. The CDR3 DNA reads as TGTGCCAGCAGCCCGGGGTTTGATACGCAGTATTTT. Protein product: CASSPGFDTQYF.

The chain links TRBV3-1 (or the pseudogene TRBV3-2) to TRBJ2-5; possible D gene TRBD1, 6 bases. The CDR3 is 15 residues long. The germline V gene encodes CDR1 LGHDT and CDR2 YNNKEL (reference sequence). Trimming cost V 5 bases and J 10 bases, with 23 bases left between them. CDR3 in DNA: TGTGCCAGCAGCACCCACAGGGTAGAAATGAAGATCCAGTACTTC. This sequence encodes CASSTHRVEMKIQYF.

This clone was counted at least ten times. The chain employs TRBV7-2 and TRBJ2-3; D perhaps matches TRBD1 (6 bases). The length of the CDR3 is 15 residues. Deletions cut 5 bases from V and 0 bases from J, with 12 bases between. Germline V gene lookup returns CDR1 SGHTA and CDR2 FQGNSA. The CDR3 loop is CASSEQGTSTDTQYF. CDR3 coding DNA: TGTGCCAGCAGCGAACAGGGAACGAGCACAGATACGCAGTATTTT.

J is TRBJ2-2 and V is TRBV6-2 or TRBV6-3, with D uncertain. This CDR3 has 13 amino acids. Trimming stripped 5 bases from V and 0 bases from J, with 4 bases between. Germline-derived CDR1 and CDR2 are MNHEY and SVGEGT. The CDR3 here is CASSGPNTGELFF. The CDR3 region has the DNA TGTGCCAGCAGTGGGCCGAACACCGGGGAGCTGTTTTTT.

This chain joins TRBV6-1 and TRBJ2-1; D ambiguous. Germline V gives CDR1 MNHNS, CDR2 SASEGT. This CDR3 has 16 amino acids. V lost 1 base, J lost 6 bases, and 16 bases lay in between. This CDR3 is CASSEGGSRIINEQFF. The CDR3 DNA follows: TGTGCCAGCAGTGAAGGCGGCAGCCGTATAATCAATGAGCAGTTCTTC.

V and J are TRBV4-2 and TRBJ2-7; the match to TRBD1 covers 7 bases. CDR1 and CDR2 (germline): LGHNA, YNFKEQ. The V segment lost 4 bases and the J segment 2 bases; nucleotides outside the gene matches: 8. CDR3 length: 15 residues. CDR3 sequence: CASSLRGDRAYEQYF. Here the CDR3 DNA reads TGTGCCAGCAGCCTAAGGGGTGACAGGGCCTACGAGCAGTACTTC.

This chain uses TRBV6-2 or TRBV6-3 with TRBJ1-1; the D is unclear. The CDR3 totals 14 residues. Germline V lookup: CDR1 MNHEY, CDR2 SVGEGT. Trimming left V 0 bases short and J 1 base short, with 6 bases between. CDR3 coding DNA: TGTGCCAGCAGTTACTCGCGGGCGAACACTGAAGCTTTCTTT. Translation: CASSYSRANTEAFF.

The chain combines TRBV28 with TRBJ2-7; 7 nucleotides align to TRBD1. This CDR3 comprises 15 residues. V shed 2 bases and J 4 bases; nucleotides not matched to a gene: 8. The germline V gene has CDR1 MDHEN and CDR2 SYDVKM. The CDR3 bases are TGTGCCAGCAGTTTAACAACAGGGGCCGGATACGAGCAGTACTTC. Protein: CASSLTTGAGYEQYF.

The chain is built from TRBV6-1 and TRBJ2-2; a possible D gene is TRBD2 (5 bases). Looked up from germline, CDR1 is MNHNS and CDR2 is SASEGT. V dropped 8 bases and J dropped 4 bases, with 14 bases sitting between them. The CDR3 loop spans 14 amino acids. As DNA, the CDR3 is TGTGCCAGCGTTCGGGCGGCGGGCACCGGGGAGCTGTTTTTT. Protein product: CASVRAAGTGELFF.

This chain joins TRBV10-3 and TRBJ2-7; TRBD1 aligns across 8 bases. V trimming: 2 bases; J trimming: 3 bases; junction bases outside the gene matches: 9. Germline V gene sequence: CDR1 ENHRY, CDR2 SYGVKD. The CDR3 has 16 amino acids. The CDR3 DNA reads as TGTGCCATCAGTGAGCCTGACAGGGGCCTCGACTACGAGCAGTACTTC. Amino acid sequence: CAISEPDRGLDYEQYF.

The V and J genes are TRBV27 and TRBJ2-1, with 7 bases lining up with TRBD1. Germline assignment: CDR1 MNHEY and CDR2 SMNVEV (reference sequence). This CDR3 region has 15 residues. The junction had 5 bases not matched to a gene; V was cut back by 6 bases and J by 0 bases. CDR3 sequence: CASSQDRSSYNEQFF. For the CDR3, the DNA is TGTGCCAGCAGCCAGGACAGGAGCTCCTACAATGAGCAGTTCTTC.

The V gene is TRBV24-1, the J gene TRBJ1-2; D remains unclear. The CDR3 is 13 residues long. Germline-derived CDR1 and CDR2 are KGHDR and SFDVKD. V was shortened by 7 bases and J by 3 bases, with 11 bases between the two germline ends. In DNA form, the CDR3 reads TGTGCCACCAGCGGACTGGACGACTATGGCTACACCTTC. This gives the protein CATSGLDDYGYTF.

This chain uses TRBV7-8 with TRBJ1-5; 9 bases fit TRBD1. CDR1 is SGHVS and CDR2 is FQNEAQ in the germline V gene. The CDR3 is 19 residues long. V dropped 3 bases and J dropped 3; count of bases not matched to a gene: 15. The CDR3, as DNA: TGTGCCAGCAGCTTTACAACAACCGGGACAGGGCCACTCAATCAGCCCCAGCATTTT. Protein sequence: CASSFTTTGTGPLNQPQHF.

J is TRBJ2-3 and V is TRBV4-2, with 9 nucleotides matching TRBD2. The germline V gene encodes CDR1 LGHNA and CDR2 YNFKEQ. The CDR3 extends over 17 amino acids. V lost 4 bases and J lost 4; bases outside the gene matches: 12. The CDR3 DNA follows: TGTGCCAGCAGCCCTCAGGCGGGAGGGCCAGGTGCAGATACGCAGTATTTT. Its protein is CASSPQAGGPGADTQYF.

There are a few counts of this clone. CDR3 loop: CASSVGAGSEKLFF. CDR3 coding DNA: TGTGCCAGCAGTGTAGGGGCGGGGAGTGAAAAACTGTTTTTT. V usage is TRBV2 and J usage is TRBJ1-4, with a possible D match to TRBD1 (5 bases). The germline V and J ends were trimmed by 4 bases and 7 bases, with 13 bases remaining between them. This CDR3 region has 14 residues. Germline-derived CDR1 and CDR2 are SNHLY and FYNNEI.

V is TRBV2 and J is TRBJ2-7; 7 bases map to TRBD1. CDR3 length equals 15 residues. The germline gives CDR1 SNHLY, CDR2 FYNNEI. Losses at the gene ends were 6 bases for V and 2 bases for J; bases not matched to a gene: 10. The CDR3 DNA reads as TGTGCCAGCAGGGTGGGACAGTCTTTAACCTACGAGCAGTACTTC. This gives the protein CASRVGQSLTYEQYF.

This chain links TRBV5-6 with TRBJ1-4; 7 bases align to TRBD1. Losses at the gene ends were 3 bases for V and 5 bases for J; bases not matched to a gene: 7. This CDR3 is 15 amino acids long. In germline, CDR1 is SGHDT, CDR2 YYEEEE. The CDR3 is CASSSYRGGNEKLFF. CDR3 coding DNA: TGTGCCAGCAGCTCCTACAGGGGAGGCAATGAAAAACTGTTTTTT.

This chain uses TRBV10-3 with TRBJ2-7; no firm D call. CDR3 length: 13 residues. Trimming stripped 2 bases from V and 2 bases from J, with 7 bases between. Germline V gives CDR1 ENHRY, CDR2 SYGVKD. The CDR3 region is CAISERSAYEQYF. CDR3 sequence (DNA): TGTGCCATCAGTGAGCGGTCCGCCTACGAGCAGTACTTC.

This chain joins TRBV5-1 and TRBJ2-7; D ambiguous. Trimming removed 2 bases at V and 2 bases at J, with 20 bases between. The germline V gene has CDR1 SGHRS and CDR2 YFSETQ. The length of the CDR3 is 17 residues. In DNA form, the CDR3 reads TGCGCCAGCAGCTTTAGGTCCGCCGGGTCGGCCACCTACGAGCAGTACTTC. It yields the protein CASSFRSAGSATYEQYF.

The CDR3 sequence: CASSLTGYSNQPQHF. The DNA of the CDR3 is TGTGCCAGCAGCTTAACAGGGTATAGCAATCAGCCCCAGCATTTT. V is TRBV28 and J is TRBJ1-5; the D gene is possibly TRBD1 (6 bases). V was trimmed by 6 bases and J by 0 bases, leaving 12 bases between them. The V gene's germline CDR1 is MDHEN and CDR2 SYDVKM. CDR3 length equals 15 residues.